Each of the 26 T cell receptor beta chains below was sequenced from the same sample in a study of shared clonotypes between healthy human individuals. Profiled with immunoSEQ multiplex PCR; TCRdb holds only in-frame clones, not every one. This table holds 470,000 or so clones, almost 80% found once. Sequenced input: PBMCs. These receptor sequences come from a woman aged 40 to 50 in good health. Some clones in this sample may be carry-over from other donors' samples.

Worth noting for this clone: Just one base apart from a much larger clone, this may be a read error. In the same sample, other DNA sequences code for this CDR3. The chain is built from TRBV19 and TRBJ1-2, with 9 nucleotides matching TRBD1. The CDR3 contains 17 residues. Germline assignment: CDR1 LNHDA and CDR2 SQIVND (reference sequence). The CDR3 DNA is TGTGCCAGTACGCTGAGGGGACAGGGCATCTCTGGCTATGGTTACACCTTC. This sequence encodes CASTLRGQGISGYGYTF.

This clone was observed many times. The chain carries TRBV19 and TRBJ2-5; a weak D match, TRBD2 (6 bases). CDR1 is LNHDA and CDR2 is SQIVND in the germline V gene (reference sequence). This CDR3 spans 13 amino acids. V lost 9 bases to trimming and J lost 5 bases, with 16 bases between them. As DNA, the CDR3 is TGTGCCAGCCTTGGGAGGTTCGAGGAGACCCAGTACTTC. It specifies CASLGRFEETQYF.

This clone was detected once. V and J are TRBV7-2 and TRBJ1-5; 8 nucleotides match TRBD1. The CDR3 covers 14 residues. Per the germline V gene, CDR1 is SGHTA and CDR2 is FQGNSA. With 5 bases clipped from V and 6 bases from J, the junction kept 6 bases outside the gene matches. CDR3 sequence: CASSPDRAGQPQHF. The CDR3 DNA is TGTGCCAGCAGCCCGGACAGGGCAGGTCAGCCCCAGCATTTT. The full variable domain, with the rest looked up from reference TRBV7-2 and TRBJ1-5, is GAGVSQSPSNKVTEKGKDVELRCDPISGHTALYWYRQSLGQGLEFLIYFQGNSAPDKSGLPSDRFSAERTGGSVSTLTIQRTQQEDSAVYLCASSPDRAGQPQHFGDGTRLSIL.

This chain connects TRBV6-1 to TRBJ2-7; the D gene is possibly TRBD1 (6 bases). V lost 8 bases and J 11 bases, leaving 16 bases between the germline ends. Per the germline V gene, CDR1 is MNHNS and CDR2 is SASEGT. The CDR3 runs to 11 residues. CDR3 DNA sequence: TGTGCCAGCGGCGGCAACAGGGAAGAGTACTTC. It encodes CASGGNREEYF.

Note on this clone: This is likely an artifact of a read error, given a far larger clone one base away. The chain employs TRBV30 and TRBJ2-5; D remains ambiguous. Germline-derived CDR1 and CDR2 are GTSNPN and SVGIG (reference sequence). CDR3 size: 14 residues. CDR3 bases: TGTGCCTGGAGGAGGCTCCTGTACCAAGAGACCAAGTACTTC. It yields the protein CAWRRLLYQETKYF.

The chain combines TRBV5-1 with TRBJ2-1, with 9 bases aligning to TRBD1. The CDR3 runs 14 residues. Germline CDR1 SGHRS, CDR2 YFSETQ. V was clipped by 1 base and J by 8 bases; unmatched bases: 4. CDR3 in DNA: TGCGCCAGCAGCTTGACAGGGGGCGAAGATGAGCAGTTCTTC. It encodes CASSLTGGEDEQFF.

Written as DNA, the CDR3 is TGTGCCAGCAGCCTACCGGACAGGGGAATACCCAATGAGCAGTTCTTC. Protein product: CASSLPDRGIPNEQFF. The V gene is TRBV28, the J gene TRBJ2-1; 9 bases map to TRBD1. This CDR3 is built from 16 residues. The V gene end was trimmed by 6 bases and the J gene end by 6 bases; junction bases not matched to a gene: 12. Germline CDR1 reads MDHEN; CDR2 reads SYDVKM.

V usage is TRBV21-1 and J usage is TRBJ1-5; TRBD1, the D gene given by the table, was not confirmed from the DNA. TRBV21-1 is labeled a pseudogene. The CDR3 totals 17 residues. The DNA for the CDR3 is TGTGCCAGCAGCCGACGAGACAGAATCTATAGCAATCAGCCCCAGCATTTT. It codes for CASSRRDRIYSNQPQHF.

The rearrangement joins TRBV6-1 to TRBJ2-7; 8 bases agree with TRBD1. This CDR3 has 15 residues. The trim removed 1 base at V and 2 bases at J, leaving 4 bases unmatched. CDR1 MNHNS and CDR2 SASEGT come from the germline V gene. The CDR3 sequence: CASSEDRTGPYEQYF. CDR3 bases: TGTGCCAGCAGTGAAGATCGGACAGGGCCCTACGAGCAGTACTTC.

A few counts support this clone. V is TRBV6-1 and J is TRBJ1-2; 7 positions agree with TRBD1. Unmatched junction bases numbered 4, after V lost 2 bases and J lost 7 bases. In germline, CDR1 is MNHNS, CDR2 SASEGT. The CDR3 consists of 13 residues. The CDR3 DNA reads TGTGCCAGCAGTGAAACTAGACAGGGTGGCTACACCTTC. It translates to CASSETRQGGYTF.

About this clone itself: With only one base between it and a far larger clone, this is likely a read error. Other DNA sequences in the same sample also yield this CDR3. The V gene is TRBV19, the J gene TRBJ1-1, with D unresolved. Germline CDR1 is LNHDA and CDR2 is SQIVND (reference sequence). V was trimmed by 5 bases and J by 0 bases, leaving 7 bases between them. CDR3 length: 13 amino acids. The CDR3 DNA is TGTGCCAGTAGTGCTACAATGAACACTGAAGCTTTCTTT. Translated: CASSATMNTEAFF. The variable domain in full, completed from reference TRBV19 and TRBJ1-1, reads DGGITQSPKYLFRKEGQNVTLSCEQNLNHDAMYWYRQDPGQGLRLIYYSQIVNDFQKGDIAEGYSVSREKKESFPLTVTSAQKNPTAFYLCASSATMNTEAFFGQGTRLTVV.

The V and J genes are TRBV7-9 and TRBJ1-2; a weak D match, TRBD1 (5 bases). CDR1 is SEHNR, CDR2 FQNEAQ, per germline (reference sequence). CDR3 length: 15 amino acids. Between the trimmed V and J ends, which lost 1 base and 0 bases, there was a span of 9 bases. This CDR3 reads CASSLGGPTNYGYTF. CDR3 nucleotides: TGTGCCAGCAGCTTAGGGGGCCCAACTAACTATGGCTACACCTTC. Full variable domain (missing parts from reference TRBV7-9 and TRBJ1-2): DTGVSQNPRHKITKRGQNVTFRCDPISEHNRLYWYRQTLGQGPEFLTYFQNEAQLEKSRLLSDRFSAERPKGSFSTLEIQRTEQGDSAMYLCASSLGGPTNYGYTFGSGTRLTVV.

A note on this clone: Other DNA sequences in the same sample also yield this CDR3. The chain recombines TRBV19 with TRBJ1-1; D is unclear. The germline gives CDR1 LNHDA, CDR2 SQIVND (reference sequence). This CDR3 region has 13 residues. Trimming left V 2 bases short and J 1 base short, with 5 bases between. The CDR3 coding sequence is TGTGCCAGTAGTATAACGGCGAACACTGAAGCTTTCTTT. Translated, it gives CASSITANTEAFF.

The chain has TRBV19 and TRBJ2-3; 9 bases line up with TRBD2. This CDR3 contains 17 residues. Unmatched junction bases numbered 13, after V lost 4 bases and J lost 5 bases. CDR1 is LNHDA and CDR2 is SQIVND in the germline V gene (reference sequence). The CDR3 sequence: CASSTPLAGGPKDTQYF. The CDR3 DNA reads as TGTGCCAGTAGTACCCCCTTGGCGGGAGGGCCAAAAGATACGCAGTATTTT.

This rearrangement joins TRBV29-1 to TRBJ2-7; 8 bases agree with TRBD1. Germline lookup yields CDR1 SQVTM and CDR2 ANQGSEA. The CDR3 covers 13 residues. J was trimmed by 4 bases and V by 7 bases; bases with no gene match: 9. The DNA of the CDR3 is TGCAGCGCCCGCCGGGACAGGAGTTACGAGCAGTACTTC. This gives the protein CSARRDRSYEQYF.

Worth noting for this clone: At one end, the junction sequence differs from germline, possibly due to a read error. The chain recombines TRBV10-3 with TRBJ2-5, with D perhaps TRBD1 (6 bases). This CDR3 is 14 amino acids long. Germline values: CDR1 ENHRY, CDR2 SYGVKD. In DNA form, the CDR3 reads TGTGCCATCAGTGAGCTTCAGGGGAGAGAGGCCCAGTACTTC. Translated, it gives CAISELQGREAQYF.

The chain uses TRBV7-2 and TRBJ2-1; 7 bases fit TRBD1. V shed 1 base, J shed 4 bases, and the junction held 4 bases outside the gene matches. This CDR3 region has 15 residues. From germline, CDR1 is SGHTA and CDR2 FQGNSA. CDR3 loop: CASSLEQGIYNEQFF. CDR3 DNA: TGTGCCAGCAGCTTAGAACAGGGGATTTACAATGAGCAGTTCTTC.

This clone was recorded many times. The chain combines TRBV11-2 with TRBJ2-1; D unclear. Deletions cut 3 bases from V and 5 bases from J, with 11 bases between. Per germline, CDR1 SGHAT and CDR2 FQNNGV. The CDR3 is 14 amino acids. The CDR3 DNA sequence: TGTGCCAGCAGCTTCATCGGCCAAAACAATGAGCAGTTCTTC. It is translated as CASSFIGQNNEQFF. Using reference TRBV11-2 and TRBJ2-1 for the parts outside the CDR3, the full variable domain is EAGVAQSPRYKIIEKRQSVAFWCNPISGHATLYWYQQILGQGPKLLIQFQNNGVVDDSQLPKDRFSAERLKGVDSTLKIQPAKLEDSAVYLCASSFIGQNNEQFFGPGTRLTVL.

The count of this clone is one. CDR3 protein: CASSENGAGTQYF. In DNA form, the CDR3 reads TGCGCCAGCAGTGAAAACGGTGCGGGGACCCAGTACTTC. The chain combines TRBV10-1 with TRBJ2-5; tentative D call: TRBD2 (5 bases). V was cut by 3 bases and J by 7 bases, with 12 bases left in between. The germline CDR1 and CDR2 sequences are WNHNN and SYGVQD (reference sequence). This CDR3 has 13 amino acids.

V is TRBV10-3 and J is TRBJ2-2; 7 bases are a match to TRBD1. Germline CDR1 reads ENHRY; CDR2 reads SYGVKD. The CDR3 covers 18 residues. V lost 2 bases to trimming and J lost 5 bases; unmatched junction nucleotides: 14. The CDR3 loop is CAISEGGPGQRKTGELFF. DNA for the CDR3: TGTGCCATCAGTGAGGGGGGTCCGGGACAGAGAAAAACCGGGGAGCTGTTTTTT.

V and J are TRBV27 and TRBJ2-1; D might be TRBD2 (6 bases). CDR3 length equals 14 residues. Germline-derived CDR1 and CDR2 are MNHEY and SMNVEV (reference sequence). Between the trimmed V and J ends, which lost 6 bases and 9 bases, there was a span of 18 bases. The CDR3 DNA is TGTGCCAGCAGGGCCGGTGGGGAGGTGGGTGAGCAGTTCTTC. This encodes CASRAGGEVGEQFF.

This chain connects TRBV28 to TRBJ1-5, with D possibly being TRBD1 (6 bases). Germline CDR1 MDHEN, CDR2 SYDVKM. This CDR3 has 18 amino acids. The germline V and J ends were trimmed by 1 base and 4 bases, with 20 bases remaining between them. CDR3 amino acids: CASSLFIDADRGNQPQHF. The CDR3 coding sequence is TGTGCCAGCAGTTTATTTATTGATGCGGACAGAGGGAATCAGCCCCAGCATTTT.

Points on this clone: Other DNA sequences in the sample encode the same CDR3. The rearrangement joins TRBV6-1 to TRBJ1-1; D not resolved. This CDR3 is built from 13 residues. Germline CDR1 and CDR2: MNHNS and SASEGT. V was pared by 6 bases and J by 2 bases, with 10 bases between. The CDR3 reads CASSPQKNTEAFF. DNA for the CDR3: TGTGCCAGCAGCCCACAGAAAAACACTGAAGCTTTCTTT.

As for this clone: One end of the junction fails to match germline, which may point to a read error. The gene calls are TRBV10-3 and TRBJ2-3, with 7 positions matching TRBD2. CDR1 is ENHRY and CDR2 is SYGVKD in the germline V gene. The CDR3 sequence is 15 residues long. The CDR3 sequence is CAISSSRRETDTQYF. The CDR3 region has the DNA TGCGCCATCAGTTCTTCCCGGCGGGAGACAGATACGCAGTATTTT.

The chain is built from TRBV7-9 and TRBJ1-4, with unresolved D. The CDR3 runs 13 residues. V shed 5 bases and J shed 6 bases, with 10 bases lying between them. From germline, CDR1 is SEHNR and CDR2 FQNEAQ (reference sequence). The CDR3 is CASSRSADEKLFF. CDR3 sequence (DNA): TGTGCCAGCAGCCGAAGTGCGGATGAAAAACTGTTTTTT. Combining the CDR3 with reference TRBV7-9 and TRBJ1-4 gives the whole variable domain DTGVSQNPRHKITKRGQNVTFRCDPISEHNRLYWYRQTLGQGPEFLTYFQNEAQLEKSRLLSDRFSAERPKGSFSTLEIQRTEQGDSAMYLCASSRSADEKLFFGSGTQLSVL.

The CDR3 bases are TGCGCCAGCAGCTTGGCCGTCGATCAGCCCCAGCATTTT. Residues: CASSLAVDQPQHF. The chain employs TRBV5-1 and TRBJ1-5; D gene ambiguous. V gave up 0 bases and J gave up 5 bases, with 6 bases separating them. The germline V gene has CDR1 SGHRS and CDR2 YFSETQ. The CDR3 totals 13 residues.